This TCR beta chain was documented in a study of identical twins listed by TCRdb under 2016. With respect to the entire study: TCR alpha and beta repertoires from monozygotic twins, unrelated adults of various ages and cord blood were deep-sequenced to test whether fetal clonotypes persist. To rule out contamination, replicate twin experiments were performed at different times with different library preparation protocols.

This clonotype occurred a few times. The antigen it recognizes is unknown. No much larger clone is present one base from it, and per-base qualities are unavailable. What the work shows at the level of the full study, not this receptor alone: In beta out-of-frame sequences, excess twin sharing was weaker, because having fewer shared sequences lowered the signal-to-noise ratio. Recombination models systematically underestimated out-of-frame TCR alpha sharing in monozygotic twins but agreed with sharing between unrelated individuals. Abundant cord blood beta clonotypes carried fewer insertions; young adult naive repertoires showed a weaker similar trend, while memory repertoires showed none. Compared with coincidental sharing between unrelated individuals, out-of-frame TCR alpha sequences shared between twins had an excess of sequences with low generation probability. Because the same donors could not be followed over many years, the conclusions depended on cross-sectional statistical analysis. Zero-insertion analyses could be partly confounded by invariant T cells such as MAIT and iNKT, although diverse VJ usage argued against such confounding for most clonotypes.

The library was made by 5' RACE. Reads for this sample came from an Illumina HiSeq 2000. A universal primer binding site was added through template switching, and the final cDNA carried a unique molecular identifier so that TCR cDNA molecules could be counted accurately. Specific primers in the conserved constant-segment region were used to synthesize first-strand cDNA for the TCR alpha and beta chains. Each cDNA library was double barcoded, with a SMART-Mk sample barcode plus Illumina barcodes, to control for contamination. TruSeq adapter sequences along with Illumina sample barcodes were introduced in two successive PCR steps. The TCR alpha and beta cDNA libraries were sequenced on the Illumina HiSeq platform using custom primers. The paper's processing steps were these. MiGEC was used to process raw reads and extract unique molecular identifiers, and MiXCR was used to find CDR3 positions. Recombination models were inferred per individual with the repgenHMM and IGoR tools using an EM algorithm. The tcR package in R was used for shared clonotype analysis, with sharing normalized by the product of cloneset sizes. Out-of-frame nonproductive sequences were analyzed to study raw recombination free of thymic and clonal selection effects. TCRdb passed the public sequencing reads through fastp at Q25 and MiXCR, retaining productive beta sequences. Rows matching on CDR3 protein sequence are summarized as one entry with the most common DNA and genes. The authors' filters were not applied to this entry. The sample table lists about 190,000 distinct CDR3 sequences, about a sixth of them with a count of one. 35% to 45% of the sample lies in the top ten.

Only healthy Caucasian donors were included. Three pairs of female monozygotic twins, all aged roughly 18 to 29 years, made up the twin cohort. Positive isolation kits from Invitrogen were used to isolate CD4+ and CD8+ T cell populations. The sample was also reused in another study, on T cells expressing NK-cell markers. The second study's paper adds: Three sorted T-cell subsets (CD3+CD56+NKG2C+, CD3+CD56+NKG2C- and CD3+CD56-NKG2C+) from under ten donors had their TCR beta-chain repertoires profiled. Seven of the eight sequenced donors were HCMV-seropositive and one was HCMV-seronegative. In several experiments an anti-gammadeltaTCR antibody was added to restrict sorting to alphabetaTCR-expressing T cells. In six donors, the dominant CD3+CD56+NKG2C+ clonotypes were among the top 10 CD8+ clonotypes and accounted for 1.0-7.0% of CD8+ T cells. Those dominant clonotypes were again the most abundant among CD3+CD56-NKG2C+ cells in a few donors, at 28.3-60.1%. It remained unclear whether the expanded NKG2C-expressing T cell clones were specific for HCMV antigens. The eight sequenced donors were randomly selected healthy volunteers, three men and five women. HCMV-specific IgG was detected in serum with a commercial ELISA kit to determine HCMV serostatus. MIGEC handled demultiplexing of the reads and grouping by UMI, while MiTCR was used to assemble and quantify clonotypes. Only TCR cDNA sequences supported by at least two reads were kept to exclude erroneous sequences. Downstream repertoire analysis used the tcR package, and clonotypes were matched across fractions by CDR3 nucleotide sequence plus V segment. VDJmatch was used to annotate antigen specificity against VDJdb, with one amino acid substitution allowed in CDR3.

The sample consisted of CD8+ T cells sorted from blood. The source of this sequence is a woman aged 18-29 years in good health.

The nucleotides are TGTGCCAGCAGCCAGGCGACTAGCGGGATCTACGAGCAGTACTTC. It translates as CASSQATSGIYEQYF. The chain links TRBV12-3 or TRBV12-4 with TRBJ2-7; 11 central bases correspond to TRBD2. For this chain, trimming is 6 bases at the V end and 3 bases at the J end, and the number of junction bases without a gene match is 7. The CDR3 holds 15 amino acids from the cysteine to the phenylalanine. The CDR3 DNA has 45 bases and is translated from base 1.